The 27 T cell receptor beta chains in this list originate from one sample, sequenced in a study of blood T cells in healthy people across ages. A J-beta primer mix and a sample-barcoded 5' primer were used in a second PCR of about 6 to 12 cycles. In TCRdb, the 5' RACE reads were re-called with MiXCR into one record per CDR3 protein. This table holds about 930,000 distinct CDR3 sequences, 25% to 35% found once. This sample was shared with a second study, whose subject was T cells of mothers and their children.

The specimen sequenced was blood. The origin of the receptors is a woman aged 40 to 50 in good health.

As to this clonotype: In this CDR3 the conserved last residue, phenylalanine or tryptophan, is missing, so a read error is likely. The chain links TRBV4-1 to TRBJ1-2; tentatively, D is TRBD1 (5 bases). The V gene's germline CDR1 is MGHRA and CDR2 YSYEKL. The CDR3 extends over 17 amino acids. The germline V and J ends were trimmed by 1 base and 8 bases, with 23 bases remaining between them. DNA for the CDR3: TGCGCCAGCAGCCAAGTAGGCTGGACACCCACGGCGTGGGGCTACACCTAC. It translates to CASSQVGWTPTAWGYTY.

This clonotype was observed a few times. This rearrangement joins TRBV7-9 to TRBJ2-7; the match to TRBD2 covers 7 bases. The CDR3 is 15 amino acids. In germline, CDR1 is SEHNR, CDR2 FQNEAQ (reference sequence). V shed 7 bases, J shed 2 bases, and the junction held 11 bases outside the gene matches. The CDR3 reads CASTQAGYRAYEQYF. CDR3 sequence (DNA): TGTGCCAGCACCCAAGCGGGATACAGAGCCTACGAGCAGTACTTC.

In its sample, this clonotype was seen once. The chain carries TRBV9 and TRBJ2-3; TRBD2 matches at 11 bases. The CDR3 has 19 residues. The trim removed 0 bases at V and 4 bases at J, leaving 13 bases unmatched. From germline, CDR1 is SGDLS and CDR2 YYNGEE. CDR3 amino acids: CASSVATTSGDRVADTQYF. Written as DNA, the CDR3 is TGTGCCAGCAGCGTAGCTACGACTAGCGGGGACAGGGTCGCAGATACGCAGTATTTT.

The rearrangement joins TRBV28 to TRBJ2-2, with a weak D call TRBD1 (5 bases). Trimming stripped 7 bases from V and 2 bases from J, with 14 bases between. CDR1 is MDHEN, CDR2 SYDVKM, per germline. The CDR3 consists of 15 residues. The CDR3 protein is CASMFRVLNTGELFF. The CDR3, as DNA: TGTGCCAGCATGTTCAGGGTACTTAACACCGGGGAGCTGTTTTTT.

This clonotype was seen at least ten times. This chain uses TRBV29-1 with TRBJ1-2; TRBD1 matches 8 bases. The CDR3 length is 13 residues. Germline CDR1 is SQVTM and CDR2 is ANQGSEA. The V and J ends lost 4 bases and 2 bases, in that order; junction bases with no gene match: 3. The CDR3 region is CSVGTGTNYGYTF. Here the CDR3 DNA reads TGCAGCGTTGGGACAGGGACCAACTATGGCTACACCTTC. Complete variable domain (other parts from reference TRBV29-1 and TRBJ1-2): SAVISQKPSRDICQRGTSLTIQCQVDSQVTMMFWYRQQPGQSLTLIATANQGSEATYESGFVIDKFPISRPNLTFSTLTVSNMSPEDSSIYLCSVGTGTNYGYTFGSGTRLTVV.

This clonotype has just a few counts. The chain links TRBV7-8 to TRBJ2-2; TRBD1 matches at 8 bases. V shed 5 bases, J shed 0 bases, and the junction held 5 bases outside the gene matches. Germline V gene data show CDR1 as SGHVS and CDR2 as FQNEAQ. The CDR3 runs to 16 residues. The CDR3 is CASSPRTGPNTGELFF. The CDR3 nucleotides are TGTGCCAGCAGCCCTCGGACAGGGCCGAACACCGGGGAGCTGTTTTTT. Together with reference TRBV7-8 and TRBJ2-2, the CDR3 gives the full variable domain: GAGVSQSPRYKVAKRGQDVALRCDPISGHVSLFWYQQALGQGPEFLTYFQNEAQLDKSGLPSDRFFAERPEGSVSTLKIQRTQQEDSAVYLCASSPRTGPNTGELFFGEGSRLTVL.

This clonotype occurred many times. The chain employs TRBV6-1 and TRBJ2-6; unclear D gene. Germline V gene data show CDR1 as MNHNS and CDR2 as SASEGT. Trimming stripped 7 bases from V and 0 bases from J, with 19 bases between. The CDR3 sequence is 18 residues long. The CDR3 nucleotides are TGTGCCAGCACTATATCTCCGAGAATTTCCTCTGGGGCCAACGTCCTGACTTTC. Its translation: CASTISPRISSGANVLTF.

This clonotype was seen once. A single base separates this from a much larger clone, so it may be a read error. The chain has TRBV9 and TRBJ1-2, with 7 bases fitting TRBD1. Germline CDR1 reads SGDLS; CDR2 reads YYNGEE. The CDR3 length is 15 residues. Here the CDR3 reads CASSVGLGQNCGYTF. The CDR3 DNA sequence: TGTGCCAGCAGCGTAGGTTTGGGACAGAACTGTGGCTACACCTTC.

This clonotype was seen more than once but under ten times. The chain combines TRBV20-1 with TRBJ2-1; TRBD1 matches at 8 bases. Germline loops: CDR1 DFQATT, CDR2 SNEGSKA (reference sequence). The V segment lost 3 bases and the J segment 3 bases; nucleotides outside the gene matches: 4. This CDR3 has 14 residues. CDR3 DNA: TGCAGTGCTAGGGGACAGGAGATCTACAATGAGCAGTTCTTC. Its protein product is CSARGQEIYNEQFF.

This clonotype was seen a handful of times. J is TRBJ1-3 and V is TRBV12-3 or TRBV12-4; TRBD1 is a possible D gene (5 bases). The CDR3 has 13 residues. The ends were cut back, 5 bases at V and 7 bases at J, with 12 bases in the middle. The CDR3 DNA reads TGTGCCAGCAGTCCAGCCGGGGGGAACACCATATATTTT. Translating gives CASSPAGGNTIYF.

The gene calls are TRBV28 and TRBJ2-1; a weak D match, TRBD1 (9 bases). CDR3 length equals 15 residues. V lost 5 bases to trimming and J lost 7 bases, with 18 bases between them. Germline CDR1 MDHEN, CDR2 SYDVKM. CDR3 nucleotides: TGTGCCAGCAGTCGGGGGGGGACAGGGAATAATGAGCAGTTCTTC. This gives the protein CASSRGGTGNNEQFF.

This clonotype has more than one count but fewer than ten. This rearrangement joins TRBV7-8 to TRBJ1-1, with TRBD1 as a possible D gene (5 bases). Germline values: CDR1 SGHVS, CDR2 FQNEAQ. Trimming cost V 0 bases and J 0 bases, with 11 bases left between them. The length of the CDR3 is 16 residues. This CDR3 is CASSLARGTMNTEAFF. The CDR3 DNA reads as TGTGCCAGCAGCTTAGCAAGAGGGACCATGAACACTGAAGCTTTCTTT.

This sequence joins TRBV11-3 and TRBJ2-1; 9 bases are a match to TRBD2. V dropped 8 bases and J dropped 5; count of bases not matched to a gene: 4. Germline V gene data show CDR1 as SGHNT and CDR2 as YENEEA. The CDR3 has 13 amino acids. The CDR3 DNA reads TGTGCCAGCGCTTCTAGCGGGAACAATGAGCAGTTCTTC. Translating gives CASASSGNNEQFF.

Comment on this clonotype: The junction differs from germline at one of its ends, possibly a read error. The CDR3 region has the DNA TGCGCCGGCAGCCAAGATGGGGTCCCTGGGGAGACCCAGTACTTC. Encoded protein: CAGSQDGVPGETQYF. The rearrangement links TRBV4-3 to TRBJ2-5; D unclear. Germline lookup yields CDR1 LGHNA and CDR2 YSLEER. CDR3 length equals 15 residues.

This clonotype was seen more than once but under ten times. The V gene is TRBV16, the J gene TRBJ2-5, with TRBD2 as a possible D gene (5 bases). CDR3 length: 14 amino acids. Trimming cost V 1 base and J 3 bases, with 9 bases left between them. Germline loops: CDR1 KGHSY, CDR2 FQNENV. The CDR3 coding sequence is TGTGCCAGCAGCCAATTACTAGTCAAAGAGACCCAGTACTTC. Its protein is CASSQLLVKETQYF.

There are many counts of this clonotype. Here the CDR3 reads CASSLGGPNEQFF. The CDR3 DNA reads TGTGCCAGCAGTCTGGGGGGCCCAAATGAGCAGTTCTTC. The chain recombines TRBV28 with TRBJ2-1; D is tentatively TRBD1 or TRBD2 (6 bases each). The germline gives CDR1 MDHEN, CDR2 SYDVKM. The CDR3 runs 13 residues. The V end lost 5 bases, the J end lost 7 bases, and 12 bases lay between the germline ends.

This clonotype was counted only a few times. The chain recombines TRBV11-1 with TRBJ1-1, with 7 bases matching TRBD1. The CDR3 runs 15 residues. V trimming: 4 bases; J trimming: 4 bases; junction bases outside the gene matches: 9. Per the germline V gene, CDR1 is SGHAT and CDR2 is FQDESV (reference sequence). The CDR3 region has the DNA TGTGCCAGCAGCTCGGGACAGCACCCCAGCACTGAAGCTTTCTTT. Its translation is CASSSGQHPSTEAFF.

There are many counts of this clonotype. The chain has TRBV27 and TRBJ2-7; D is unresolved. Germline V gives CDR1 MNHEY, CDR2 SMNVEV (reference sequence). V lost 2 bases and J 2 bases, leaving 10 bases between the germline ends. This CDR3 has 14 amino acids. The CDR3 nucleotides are TGTGCCAGCAGTTTAGTGGCAGAAACCTACGAGCAGTACTTC. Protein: CASSLVAETYEQYF.

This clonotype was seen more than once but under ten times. CDR3 sequence (DNA): TGTGCCAGCAGTTTCTCCAACACCGGGGAGCTGTTTTTT. This codes for CASSFSNTGELFF. V gene TRBV27 combines with J gene TRBJ2-2; no firm D call. V was cut by 3 bases and J by 2 bases, with 4 bases left in between. Germline V gives CDR1 MNHEY, CDR2 SMNVEV (reference sequence). CDR3 size: 13 residues.

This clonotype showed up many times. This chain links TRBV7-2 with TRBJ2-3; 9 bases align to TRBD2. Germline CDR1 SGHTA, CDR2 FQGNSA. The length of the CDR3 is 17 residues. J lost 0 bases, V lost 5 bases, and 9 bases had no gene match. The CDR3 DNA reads TGTGCCAGCAGCGGACGTAGGGCGGGGGGGAGCACAGATACGCAGTATTTT. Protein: CASSGRRAGGSTDTQYF.

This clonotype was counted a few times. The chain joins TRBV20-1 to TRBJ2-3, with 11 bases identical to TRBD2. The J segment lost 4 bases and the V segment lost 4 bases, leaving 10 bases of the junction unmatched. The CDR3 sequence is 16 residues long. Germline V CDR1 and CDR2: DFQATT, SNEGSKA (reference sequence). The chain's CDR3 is CSANRASGGPPDTQYF. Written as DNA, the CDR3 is TGCAGTGCTAACCGAGCTAGCGGGGGGCCCCCAGATACGCAGTATTTT.

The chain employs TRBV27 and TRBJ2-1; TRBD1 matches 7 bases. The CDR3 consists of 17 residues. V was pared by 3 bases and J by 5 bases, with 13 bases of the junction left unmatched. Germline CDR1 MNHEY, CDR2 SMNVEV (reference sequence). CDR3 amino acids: CASSFAPGQPKNNEQFF. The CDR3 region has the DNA TGTGCCAGCAGTTTCGCCCCGGGACAGCCCAAGAACAATGAGCAGTTCTTC.

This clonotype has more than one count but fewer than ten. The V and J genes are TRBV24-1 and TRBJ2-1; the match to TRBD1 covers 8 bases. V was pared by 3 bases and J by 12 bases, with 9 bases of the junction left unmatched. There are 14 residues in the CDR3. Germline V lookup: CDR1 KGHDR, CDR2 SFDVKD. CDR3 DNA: TGTGCCACCAGTGATCGGCATGGGACAGGACGGCAGTTCTTC. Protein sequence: CATSDRHGTGRQFF.

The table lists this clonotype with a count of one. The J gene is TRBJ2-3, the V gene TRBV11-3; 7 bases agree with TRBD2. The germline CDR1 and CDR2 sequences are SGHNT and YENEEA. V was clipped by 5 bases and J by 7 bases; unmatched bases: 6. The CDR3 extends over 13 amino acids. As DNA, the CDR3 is TGTGCCAGCAGCCCCGCCGGGAGGCATACGCAGTATTTT. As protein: CASSPAGRHTQYF.

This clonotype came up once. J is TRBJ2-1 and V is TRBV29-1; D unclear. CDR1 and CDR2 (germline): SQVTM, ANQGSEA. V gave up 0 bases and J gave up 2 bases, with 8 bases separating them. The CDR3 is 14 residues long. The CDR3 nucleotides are TGCAGCGTTGAAGATCTCGCAGCCTACAATGAGCAGTTCTTC. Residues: CSVEDLAAYNEQFF.

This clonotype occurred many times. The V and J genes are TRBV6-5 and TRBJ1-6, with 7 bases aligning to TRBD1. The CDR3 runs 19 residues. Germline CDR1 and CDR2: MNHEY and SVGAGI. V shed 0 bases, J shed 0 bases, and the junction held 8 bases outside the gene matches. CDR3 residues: CASSYSMLTGSSYNSPLHF. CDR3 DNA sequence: TGTGCCAGCAGTTACTCGATGTTGACAGGGAGCTCCTATAATTCACCCCTCCACTTT.

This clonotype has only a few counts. This CDR3 reads CSAREDLNTEAFF. The DNA for the CDR3 is TGCAGTGCTAGAGAGGATTTGAACACTGAAGCTTTCTTT. This rearrangement joins TRBV20-1 to TRBJ1-1; D ambiguous. The CDR3 consists of 13 residues. The V and J ends lost 0 bases and 0 bases respectively, with 5 bases between them. In germline, CDR1 is DFQATT, CDR2 SNEGSKA (reference sequence).